This TCR beta chain was observed in a study of blood T cell repertoires in COVID-19. Study in general: Spain, Italy and the United States supplied samples that represented acute and convalescent COVID-19. T cells, B-cell-depleted T cells, or PBMCs supplied cDNA or gDNA.

Germline assignment: CDR1 LGHDT and CDR2 YNNKEL (reference sequence). Losses at the gene ends were 1 base for V and 0 bases for J; bases not matched to a gene: 5. CDR3 length: 17 amino acids. In the original analysis: Nucleated cell number was recorded as an estimate derived from reference gene primer amplification. Profiling relied on immunoSEQ multiplex PCR, and the TCRdb table lists in-frame clones only, not all of them. Clonal size and the V and J genes are those of that table, whereas D and trimming came from the DNA. This table has around 21,000 clones, about four fifths appearing once. Material: peripheral blood. V gene TRBV3-1 (or the pseudogene TRBV3-2) combines with J gene TRBJ1-3, with 8 bases lining up with TRBD1. The clonotype was recovered from a man aged 35 to 55 with acute or convalescent COVID-19. This CDR3 is CASSQAGTGNSGNTIYF. The DNA for the CDR3 is TGTGCCAGCAGCCAAGCCGGGACAGGCAACTCTGGAAACACCATATATTTT.